These 5 T cell receptor beta chains were all obtained from the same sample, sequenced in a study of T cells in Graves' hyperthyroidism and ophthalmopathy. What was amplified from RNA transcripts were TCR beta CDR3 regions. TCR CDR3 regions were first amplified by RT-PCR with HTBI primers. Each CDR3 protein is one row after TCRdb ran MiXCR on the multiplex PCR reads. Counted here are over 650,000 distinct CDR3 sequences, about 16% occurring once; the ten biggest clones make up roughly 8%. Source material: blood. These receptors were obtained from a young man with Graves' hyperthyroidism.

The table lists this clonotype with a few counts. The gene calls are TRBV2 and TRBJ2-5; TRBD1 matches at 12 bases. The CDR3 has 15 amino acids. Germline V gene lookup returns CDR1 SNHLY and CDR2 FYNNEI. V shed 6 bases and J 5 bases; nucleotides not matched to a gene: 7. In nucleotides, the CDR3 is TGTGCCAGCAGCTTCCGGGACAGGGGGCTGGAGACCCAGTACTTC. Translation gives CASSFRDRGLETQYF.

A single count supports this clonotype. The chain couples TRBV9 to TRBJ2-7, with D uncertain. Trimming shortened V by 3 bases and J by 5 bases, and 15 bases separated the two germline ends. The CDR3 runs 14 residues. Germline assignment: CDR1 SGDLS and CDR2 YYNGEE. The CDR3 region has the DNA TGTGCCAGCAGCGGACGGAACCGTCTCGACGAGCAGTACTTC. It specifies CASSGRNRLDEQYF.

This clonotype was seen many times. V is TRBV18 and J is TRBJ2-3, with 8 bases that match TRBD2. Germline V lookup: CDR1 KGHSH, CDR2 LQKENI. The CDR3 contains 16 residues. Trimming took 1 base from V and 4 from J; bases not matched to a gene: 7. CDR3 amino acids: CASSPRPAGVPDTQYF. For the CDR3, the DNA is TGTGCCAGCTCACCACGCCCAGCGGGAGTGCCAGATACGCAGTATTTT.

This clonotype was seen a few times. CDR3: CASSVGGRVNEKLFF. DNA for the CDR3: TGTGCCAGCAGCGTAGGTGGAAGGGTTAATGAAAAACTGTTTTTT. V and J are TRBV9 and TRBJ1-4; no reliable D call. The V gene lost 0 bases and the J gene lost 4 bases, with 10 bases spanning the gap. In germline, CDR1 is SGDLS, CDR2 YYNGEE. The CDR3 is 15 amino acids.

This clonotype has a count of ten or more. The genes are TRBV6-1 and TRBJ2-7; a possible D gene is TRBD2 (5 bases). V lost 5 bases to trimming and J lost 2 bases, with 13 bases between them. The CDR3 covers 14 residues. The germline CDR1 and CDR2 sequences are MNHNS and SASEGT. The CDR3 bases are TGTGCCAGCAGTTCGCTCGAGCGGACCTACGAGCAGTACTTC. Protein product: CASSSLERTYEQYF.